This TCR beta chain was captured by sequencing in a study of Graves' ophthalmopathy and Graves' hyperthyroidism. Study-wide findings and caveats: Classification of ophthalmopathy versus stable hyperthyroidism by a 13-signature model yielded under 90% sensitivity and around 76% specificity.

The authors amplified TCR beta CDR3 regions, and they did so from RNA transcripts for repertoire sequencing. The workflow started with a first-round RT-PCR run with HTBI primers and then moved on to a second-round multiplex PCR. TCRdb recomputed calls from the multiplex PCR reads with MiXCR, one row per CDR3 protein. The table has 150,000 or so distinct CDR3 sequences, 30% to 45% seen once. In its sample, this clonotype was seen many times. Its specificity is not known. V shed 10 bases and J shed 7 bases, with 14 bases lying between them. This CDR3 has 13 residues. CDR1 MNHNS and CDR2 SASEGT come from the germline V gene. Among the exclusions were patients with other autoimmune diseases, uncontrolled infections, pregnancy or lactation.

The rearrangement uses TRBV6-1 and TRBJ1-6; D may be TRBD1 (6 bases). This TCR derives from a woman aged 40 to 50 with Graves' ophthalmopathy. Specimen: peripheral blood. CDR3 amino acids: CATVNRENSPLHF. CDR3 sequence (DNA): TGTGCCACAGTGAACAGGGAAAATTCACCCCTCCACTTT.